This record looks at one T cell receptor beta chain sequence and its context. The sample belongs to a study of blood T cell repertoires in COVID-19. About the study: Whether acute or convalescent, the COVID-19 samples came from the United States, Italy and Spain. Sources were T cells, B-cell-depleted T cells, or PBMCs; the material itself was cDNA or gDNA.

In the original analysis: Researchers report that nucleated cell counts were estimated from reference gene primer amplification. The protocol was immunoSEQ multiplex PCR, while the TCRdb copy is restricted to in-frame clones and leaves out a portion. That table supplies the V and J calls and clone size; D and trimming were determined from the DNA. The sample contains nearly 110,000 clones, 71% of which appear only once. The CDR3 consists of 14 residues. Germline V gene sequence: CDR1 MDHEN, CDR2 SYDVKM. V shed 2 bases and J shed 2 bases, with 7 bases lying between them. This clonotype was obtained from a human donor with acute or convalescent COVID-19. The donor label of this sample is uncertain. The specimen was peripheral blood. The V and J genes are TRBV28 and TRBJ1-5; D is unclear. CDR3 amino acids: CASSLLRGNQPQHF. CDR3 sequence (DNA): TGTGCCAGCAGTTTACTGCGGGGCAATCAGCCCCAGCATTTT.